Below are 17 T cell receptor beta chains sequenced from a single sample in a study of cytomegalovirus exposure and HLA in healthy donors. This PCR relied on a set of 60 Vbeta primers and 13 Jbeta primers. Only in-frame clones appear in the TCRdb table, and some are missing; sequencing was by immunoSEQ multiplex PCR. The sample lists around 160,000 clones; 83% were seen once. The sample was PBMCs. These receptors originate from a man between 45 and 60 years old in good health and CMV-seropositive.

The CDR3 here is CASSLGSGDGGELFF. CDR3 nucleotide sequence: TGCGCCAGCAGCTTGGGTAGCGGGGACGGCGGGGAGCTGTTTTTT. V gene TRBV5-1 combines with J gene TRBJ2-2; 8 bases agree with TRBD2. From germline, CDR1 is SGHRS and CDR2 YFSETQ. The CDR3 totals 15 residues. The V segment lost 0 bases and the J segment 7 bases; nucleotides outside the gene matches: 5.

The sample holds a few counts of this clone. The chain couples TRBV6-6 to TRBJ2-1, with 8 bases matching TRBD2. This CDR3 spans 15 amino acids. Germline V gives CDR1 MNHNY, CDR2 SVGAGI (reference sequence). The trim removed 2 bases at V and 6 bases at J, leaving 6 bases unmatched. The CDR3 sequence is CASSYGVREGNEQFF. The CDR3, as DNA: TGTGCCAGCAGTTACGGAGTCCGGGAGGGCAATGAGCAGTTCTTC.

V gene TRBV7-3 combines with J gene TRBJ2-1; D is perhaps TRBD1 (6 bases). This CDR3 spans 14 amino acids. Deletions cut 1 base from V and 10 bases from J, with 14 bases between. CDR1 is SGHTA and CDR2 is FQGTGA in the germline V gene. Written as DNA, the CDR3 is TGTGCCAGCAGCTTAAGTTCGGAGCAGGGGGAGCAGTTCTTC. Its protein is CASSLSSEQGEQFF.

J is TRBJ2-6 and V is TRBV19, with D perhaps TRBD2 (6 bases). The V gene's germline CDR1 is LNHDA and CDR2 SQIVND (reference sequence). There are 15 residues in the CDR3. V lost 4 bases and J lost 1, with 8 bases in between. The CDR3, as DNA: TGTGCCAGTAGTACCCTAGCGTCTGGGGCCAACGTCCTGACTTTC. Translation gives CASSTLASGANVLTF.

The chain joins TRBV2 to TRBJ1-1; D gene uncertain. Trimming took 6 bases from V and 5 from J, leaving 10 bases between them. This CDR3 spans 12 amino acids. The germline V gene has CDR1 SNHLY and CDR2 FYNNEI. The DNA of the CDR3 is TGTGCCAGCAGGAGGGAGGGTACTGAAGCTTTCTTT. Translating it yields CASRREGTEAFF. Full variable domain (missing parts from reference TRBV2 and TRBJ1-1): EPEVTQTPSHQVTQMGQEVILRCVPISNHLYFYWYRQILGQKVEFLVSFYNNEISEKSEIFDDQFSVERPDGSNFTLKIRSTKLEDSAMYFCASRREGTEAFFGQGTRLTVV.

The CDR3 DNA reads as TGTGCCTGGAACTACGGACTAGCTGGCTACGAGCAGTACTTC. Encoded protein: CAWNYGLAGYEQYF. V usage is TRBV30 and J usage is TRBJ2-7; 8 bases are shared with TRBD2. The CDR3 extends over 14 amino acids. Looked up from germline, CDR1 is GTSNPN and CDR2 is SVGIG (reference sequence). V lost 4 bases and J lost 3; bases outside the gene matches: 8.

In nucleotides, the CDR3 is TGTGCCACCAGCAGAACGATCGCGGGGACAGGGGTGTATGAGCAGTACTTC. It encodes CATSRTIAGTGVYEQYF. V gene TRBV15 combines with J gene TRBJ2-7; 10 positions match TRBD1. The CDR3 runs 17 residues. CDR1 is LNHNV and CDR2 is YYDKDF in the germline V gene (reference sequence). With V trimmed by 2 bases and J by 7 bases, 14 bases remained unmatched.

The chain recombines TRBV5-4 with TRBJ2-7; possibly TRBD1 for D (6 bases). Germline lookup yields CDR1 SGHNT and CDR2 YYREEE (reference sequence). The V gene lost 4 bases and the J gene lost 2 bases, with 13 bases spanning the gap. The CDR3 consists of 14 residues. CDR3 in amino acids: CASSPGTNAYEQYF. CDR3 bases: TGTGCCAGCAGCCCTGGGACAAATGCCTACGAGCAGTACTTC.

V gene TRBV6-5 combines with J gene TRBJ1-1; 10 positions agree with TRBD1. The CDR3 is 12 residues long. The V gene end was trimmed by 7 bases and the J gene end by 8 bases; junction bases not matched to a gene: 4. Germline V gives CDR1 MNHEY, CDR2 SVGAGI. In nucleotides, the CDR3 is TGTGCCAGCACTGGACAGGGGGAGGAAGCTTTCTTT. Translating gives CASTGQGEEAFF.

As concerns this clone: Relative to the germline gene, one junction end is altered; a read error may explain this. V gene TRBV7-2 combines with J gene TRBJ2-3; TRBD2 matches 12 bases. CDR3 size: 18 residues. Germline values: CDR1 SGHTA, CDR2 FQGNSA. CDR3 nucleotide sequence: TGCGCCAGCAGCCAAGCTAGCGGGGGGGCCAGTAAGGGGAATACGCAGTATTTT. Protein product: CASSQASGGASKGNTQYF.

This sequence joins TRBV28 and TRBJ1-1; D is ambiguous. V gave up 6 bases and J gave up 0 bases, with 17 bases separating them. This CDR3 comprises 16 residues. Germline CDR1 and CDR2: MDHEN and SYDVKM. The CDR3 region is CASSEQAGFVNTEAFF. As DNA, the CDR3 is TGTGCCAGCAGCGAACAAGCGGGGTTTGTGAACACTGAAGCTTTCTTT.

This chain uses TRBV2 with TRBJ2-7; 11 positions match TRBD2. V lost 6 bases, J lost 0 bases, and 4 bases stayed unmatched. Germline V gene lookup returns CDR1 SNHLY and CDR2 FYNNEI. This CDR3 is 15 amino acids long. The CDR3 bases are TGTGCCAGCAGAATAGCGGGAGGGAGCTCCTACGAGCAGTACTTC. This sequence encodes CASRIAGGSSYEQYF. The whole variable domain, filled in from reference TRBV2 and TRBJ2-7, reads EPEVTQTPSHQVTQMGQEVILRCVPISNHLYFYWYRQILGQKVEFLVSFYNNEISEKSEIFDDQFSVERPDGSNFTLKIRSTKLEDSAMYFCASRIAGGSSYEQYFGPGTRLTVT.

The J gene is TRBJ1-6, the V gene TRBV7-6, with a weak D call TRBD1 (5 bases). Per the germline V gene, CDR1 is SGHVS and CDR2 is FNYEAQ. Between the trimmed V and J ends, which lost 4 bases and 6 bases, there was a span of 10 bases. The CDR3 runs 14 residues. The DNA for the CDR3 is TGTGCCAGCAGCTCAGGGTTTGCTAATTCACCCCTCCACTTT. This gives the protein CASSSGFANSPLHF.

J is TRBJ2-7 and V is TRBV6-5; 8 bases are a match to TRBD2. CDR1 is MNHEY and CDR2 is SVGAGI in the germline V gene. With V trimmed by 0 bases and J by 0 bases, 4 bases remained unmatched. The CDR3 is 16 residues long. This chain's CDR3 is CASSYSALADSYEQYF. In DNA form, the CDR3 reads TGTGCCAGCAGTTACTCGGCACTAGCGGACTCCTACGAGCAGTACTTC.

CDR3 nucleotide sequence: TGCGCCAGCATGACAGGGACCGATACGCAGTATTTT. Protein: CASMTGTDTQYF. V usage is TRBV10-2 and J usage is TRBJ2-3, with 7 bases that match TRBD1. Germline CDR1 reads WSHSY; CDR2 reads SAAADI. Trimming at V came to 7 bases and at J to 6 bases, leaving 4 bases not matched to a gene. The CDR3 runs 12 residues.

V gene TRBV4-1 combines with J gene TRBJ1-2, with 8 bases lining up with TRBD1. This CDR3 comprises 15 residues. V trimming: 1 base; J trimming: 7 bases; junction bases outside the gene matches: 8. The germline V gene encodes CDR1 MGHRA and CDR2 YSYEKL. CDR3 in DNA: TGCGCCAGCAGCCAAGCCGCGGACAGGGCTCGTGGCTACACCTTC. It is translated as CASSQAADRARGYTF.

The J gene is TRBJ1-5, the V gene TRBV28; 11 bases agree with TRBD1. Germline assignment: CDR1 MDHEN and CDR2 SYDVKM. This CDR3 spans 14 amino acids. Germline trimming cut 5 bases from V and 6 bases from J; bases unmatched to any gene: 3. The CDR3 bases are TGTGCCAGCAGTCCAGGGACAGGGGGTCAGCCCCAGCATTTT. It yields the protein CASSPGTGGQPQHF.